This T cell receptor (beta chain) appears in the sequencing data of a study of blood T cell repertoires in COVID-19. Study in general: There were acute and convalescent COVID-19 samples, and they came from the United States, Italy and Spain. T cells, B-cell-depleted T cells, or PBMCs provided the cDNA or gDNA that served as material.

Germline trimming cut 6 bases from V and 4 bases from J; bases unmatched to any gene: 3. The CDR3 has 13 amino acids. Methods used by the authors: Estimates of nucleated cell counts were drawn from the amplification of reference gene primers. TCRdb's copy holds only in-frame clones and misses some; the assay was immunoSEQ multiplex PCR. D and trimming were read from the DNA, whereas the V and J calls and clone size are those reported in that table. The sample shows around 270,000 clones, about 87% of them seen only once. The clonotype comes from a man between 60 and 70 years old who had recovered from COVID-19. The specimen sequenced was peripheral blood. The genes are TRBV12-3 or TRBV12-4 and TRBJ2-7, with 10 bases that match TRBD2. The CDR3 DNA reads TGTGCCAGCAGGGGGACTAGCGCTTACGAGCAGTACTTC. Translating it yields CASRGTSAYEQYF.